The 13 T cell receptor beta chains below all came from one sample that was sequenced in a study of blood T cell repertoires in COVID-19. Profiling relied on immunoSEQ multiplex PCR, and the TCRdb table lists in-frame clones only, not all of them. The table includes roughly 250,000 clones, 88% detected once. The material sequenced was PBMCs or T cells enriched from blood (not recorded which). These receptor sequences come from a woman in her thirties or forties with acute COVID-19.

The J gene is TRBJ1-4, the V gene TRBV18; D is unresolved. From germline, CDR1 is KGHSH and CDR2 LQKENI. V dropped 1 base and J dropped 5 bases, with 5 bases sitting between them. The CDR3 loop spans 13 amino acids. Here the CDR3 reads CASSPQQNEKLFF. DNA for the CDR3: TGTGCCAGCTCACCACAGCAAAATGAAAAACTGTTTTTT.

The rearrangement uses TRBV15 and TRBJ2-2; 12 nucleotides match TRBD2. Germline V lookup: CDR1 LNHNV, CDR2 YYDKDF (reference sequence). The length of the CDR3 is 17 residues. The J segment lost 7 bases and the V segment lost 0 bases, leaving 6 bases of the junction unmatched. CDR3 loop: CATSRDLAGGQGGELFF. The CDR3 DNA follows: TGTGCCACCAGCAGAGATCTAGCGGGAGGGCAAGGCGGGGAGCTGTTTTTT.

In DNA, the CDR3 is TGTGCCAGCAGTTCAGATACTAGCGGGAGATCCAGGGGTGAGCAGTTCTTC. This codes for CASSSDTSGRSRGEQFF. This rearrangement joins TRBV27 to TRBJ2-1, with TRBD2 matching 11 bases. V shed 4 bases and J 9 bases; nucleotides not matched to a gene: 14. The CDR3 spans 17 residues. Germline assignment: CDR1 MNHEY and CDR2 SMNVEV (reference sequence).

In its sample, this clone was seen once. The chain combines TRBV6-5 with TRBJ1-6, with 7 nucleotides matching TRBD1. V lost 2 bases to trimming and J lost 8 bases; unmatched junction nucleotides: 6. Germline CDR1 and CDR2: MNHEY and SVGAGI. CDR3 length equals 15 residues. CDR3: CASSYHRGGDSPLHF. In DNA, the CDR3 is TGTGCCAGCAGTTACCACAGGGGAGGCGATTCACCCCTCCACTTT.

The chain combines TRBV12-3 or TRBV12-4 with TRBJ2-1; D is uncertain. The ends were cut back, 8 bases at V and 10 bases at J, with 12 bases in the middle. This CDR3 has 11 amino acids. The DNA for the CDR3 is TGTGCCAGCGCTACTTTTGAGGAGCAGTTCTTC. Encoded protein: CASATFEEQFF.

The genes are TRBV27 and TRBJ1-4; D is possibly TRBD1 (6 bases). Germline values: CDR1 MNHEY, CDR2 SMNVEV (reference sequence). Between the trimmed V and J ends, which lost 3 bases and 3 bases, there was a span of 11 bases. The CDR3 has 15 residues. In nucleotides, the CDR3 is TGTGCCAGCAGTTTGAGGGGGATGGCTAATGAAAAACTGTTTTTT. It codes for CASSLRGMANEKLFF.

The CDR3 sequence: CASSQDQGSHYNSPLHF. The CDR3, as DNA: TGTGCCAGCAGCCAAGATCAGGGGTCCCACTATAATTCACCCCTCCACTTT. The V gene is TRBV14, the J gene TRBJ1-6; TRBD1 is a possible D gene (6 bases). Germline assignment: CDR1 SGHDN and CDR2 FVKESK. This CDR3 has 17 amino acids. The V and J ends lost 0 bases and 3 bases respectively, with 12 bases between them.

The chain carries TRBV5-1 and TRBJ2-7; 7 nucleotides match TRBD1. CDR1 is SGHRS and CDR2 is YFSETQ in the germline V gene. V lost 0 bases to trimming and J lost 6 bases; unmatched junction nucleotides: 3. The CDR3 spans 13 residues. CDR3 nucleotide sequence: TGCGCCAGCAGCTTGGGACAGGGATTCGAGCAGTACTTC. Translated: CASSLGQGFEQYF.

This chain joins TRBV3-1 (or the pseudogene TRBV3-2) and TRBJ1-2; 8 positions match TRBD1. This CDR3 contains 16 residues. Trimming took 2 bases from V and 7 from J; bases not matched to a gene: 12. Germline CDR1 LGHDT, CDR2 YNNKEL (reference sequence). The DNA of the CDR3 is TGTGCCAGCAGCCAACGGGACAGGCAAATAGGGTTTGGCTACACCTTC. Its translation is CASSQRDRQIGFGYTF.

CDR3 sequence reads: CSVEDDRGYEQYF. The CDR3 DNA reads as TGCAGCGTTGAAGACGACAGGGGGTACGAGCAGTACTTC. The rearrangement uses TRBV29-1 and TRBJ2-7; 9 bases are a match to TRBD1. Germline V lookup: CDR1 SQVTM, CDR2 ANQGSEA. V shed 0 bases, J shed 4 bases, and the junction held 1 base outside the gene matches. This CDR3 contains 13 residues.

This clone was found once. The CDR3 is CASKGQSNNEQFF. The CDR3 DNA follows: TGTGCCAGCAAGGGACAGAGCAACAATGAGCAGTTCTTC. The chain carries TRBV12-3 or TRBV12-4 and TRBJ2-1; 7 bases fit TRBD1. The CDR3 length is 13 residues. V lost 7 bases to trimming and J lost 5 bases; unmatched junction nucleotides: 5.

The J gene is TRBJ1-3, the V gene TRBV28; D ambiguous. CDR3 length: 15 residues. V was shortened by 5 bases and J by 5 bases, with 16 bases between the two germline ends. Germline CDR1 MDHEN, CDR2 SYDVKM. In DNA form, the CDR3 reads TGTGCCAGCAGTACTGAAGCGGACCCAAGAAACACCATATATTTT. The encoded protein is CASSTEADPRNTIYF.

V is TRBV28 and J is TRBJ2-7; D may be TRBD1 (6 bases). CDR1 MDHEN and CDR2 SYDVKM come from the germline V gene. Trimming pared 6 bases from V and 0 bases from J, leaving 9 bases between. The CDR3 extends over 13 amino acids. The CDR3 is CASSPTGSYEQYF. In DNA, the CDR3 is TGTGCCAGCAGCCCGACAGGCTCCTACGAGCAGTACTTC.